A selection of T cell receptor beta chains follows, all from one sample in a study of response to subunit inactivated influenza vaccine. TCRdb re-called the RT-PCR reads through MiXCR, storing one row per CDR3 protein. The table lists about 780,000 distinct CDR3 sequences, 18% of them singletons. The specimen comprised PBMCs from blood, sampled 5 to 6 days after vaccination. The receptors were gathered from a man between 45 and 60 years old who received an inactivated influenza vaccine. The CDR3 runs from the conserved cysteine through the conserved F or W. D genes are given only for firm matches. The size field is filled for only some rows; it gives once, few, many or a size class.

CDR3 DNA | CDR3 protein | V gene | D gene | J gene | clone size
TGTGCCAGCGGTCGTAACACTGAAGCTTTCTTT | CASGRNTEAFF | TRBV7-2 | NA | TRBJ1-1 | NA
TGTGCCAGCAGTACACAGTTTAGCAATCAGCCCCAGCATTTT | CASSTQFSNQPQHF | TRBV12-3/TRBV12-4 | NA | TRBJ1-5 | NA
TGTGCCAGCACCCAGGGGGGGAGAAACAATGAGCAGTTCTTC | CASTQGGRNNEQFF | TRBV28 | NA | TRBJ2-1 | few
TGCAGTGCTAGAGAGCATAGCGGGGACTACAATGAGCAGTTCTTC | CSAREHSGDYNEQFF | TRBV20-1 | TRBD2 | TRBJ2-1 | NA
TGCAGTGCAAAGACTAGCGGCTCCTACGAGCAGTACTTC | CSAKTSGSYEQYF | TRBV20-1 | TRBD2 | TRBJ2-7 | NA
TGCAGTGCGAGGGACCCCCAGTTGGACGAGCAGTACTTC | CSARDPQLDEQYF | TRBV20-1 | NA | TRBJ2-7 | few
TGCGCCAGCACTTCCGCCGGGACGGACACTGAAGCTTTCTTT | CASTSAGTDTEAFF | TRBV5-1 | NA | TRBJ1-1 | few
TGCAGTGCCAATTCGAACCGGAGGGGCGAGCAGTACTTC | CSANSNRRGEQYF | TRBV20-1 | NA | TRBJ2-7 | many
TGTGCCAGCAGGGAAGGCGGGAGCCTCTCCTACAATGAGCAGTTCTTC | CASREGGSLSYNEQFF | TRBV12-3/TRBV12-4 | TRBD2 | TRBJ2-1 | NA
TGTGCCAGCAGTTCCGGACAGGGTAGGCTCTACGAGCAGTACTTC | CASSSGQGRLYEQYF | TRBV28 | TRBD1 | TRBJ2-7 | few
TGTGCCAGCAGTTACGAGACAGGCGACTCCTACAATGAGCAGTTCTTC | CASSYETGDSYNEQFF | TRBV6-5 | NA | TRBJ2-1 | NA
TGCAGTGCTAGAGACCAGGGGGACAGTGAGCAGTTCTTC | CSARDQGDSEQFF | TRBV20-1 | TRBD1 | TRBJ2-1 | many
TGCAGTGCTAGACCGGAAGGGGACAATGAGCAGTTCTTC | CSARPEGDNEQFF | TRBV20-1 | NA | TRBJ2-1 | NA
TGTGCCAGCACTGACAGGGGCTATAGCACCTTC | CASTDRGYSTF | TRBV2 | TRBD1 | TRBJ1-2 | NA
TGTGCCAGCAGCTTATCTTCCGGACAGGTGATTTCCTACGAGCAGTACTTC | CASSLSSGQVISYEQYF | TRBV7-2 | TRBD1 | TRBJ2-7 | few
TGCAGTGCTCAGCGGGAGGGCCCGGGTGAGCAGTTCTTC | CSAQREGPGEQFF | TRBV20-1 | TRBD2 | TRBJ2-1 | few
TGTGCCAGCAGTGGGACTAGCGGGGGGGCGTTCTCCTACAATGAGCAGTTCTTC | CASSGTSGGAFSYNEQFF | TRBV6-1 | TRBD2 | TRBJ2-1 | NA
TGTGCCAGCACCTTGCGGGCTTCCTACGAGCAGTACTTC | CASTLRASYEQYF | TRBV6-6 | NA | TRBJ2-7 | NA
TGTGCCAGCAGCCGCCGAGAGGATGGTGAAAAACTGTTTTTT | CASSRREDGEKLFF | TRBV7-8 | NA | TRBJ1-4 | NA
TGTGCCAGCAGTTACGCCCCTCAGCCCCAGCATTTT | CASSYAPQPQHF | TRBV6-2/TRBV6-3 | NA | TRBJ1-5 | NA
TGTGCCAGCAGTTTAGGACAGTACCAAGAGACCCAGTACTTC | CASSLGQYQETQYF | TRBV12-3/TRBV12-4 | NA | TRBJ2-5 | many
TGCAGTGCTAGTTTGGACATCTCTACAGATACGCAGTATTTT | CSASLDISTDTQYF | TRBV20-1 | NA | TRBJ2-3 | few
TGCAGCGGGACGGCGGGGGCCTATGGCTACACCTTC | CSGTAGAYGYTF | TRBV20-1 | NA | TRBJ1-2 | NA
TGTGCCAGCAGCAACCCCGGGAGGGTCTACGAGCAGTACTTC | CASSNPGRVYEQYF | TRBV11-1 | TRBD2 | TRBJ2-7 | NA
TGCGCCAGCAGCCAAGGGTACAGGGGGCACCTGCGGAACACTGAAGCTTTCTTT | CASSQGYRGHLRNTEAFF | TRBV4-1 | TRBD1 | TRBJ1-1 | few
TGCGCCAGCAGCCAAGAGTTTGCTAACTATGGCTACACCTTC | CASSQEFANYGYTF | TRBV4-3 | NA | TRBJ1-2 | NA
TGCAGTGCTAGAGACCGGGACAGGCCGACCGGGGAGCTGTTTTTT | CSARDRDRPTGELFF | TRBV20-1 | TRBD1 | TRBJ2-2 | NA
TGTGCCAGCAGGGGACCGGGACTAGCACACACAGATACGCAGTATTTT | CASRGPGLAHTDTQYF | TRBV12-3/TRBV12-4 | TRBD2 | TRBJ2-3 | NA
TGCAGTGCTAGTAAGGCTAGCGGGAGGAGTACGCAGTATTTT | CSASKASGRSTQYF | TRBV20-1 | TRBD2 | TRBJ2-3 | NA